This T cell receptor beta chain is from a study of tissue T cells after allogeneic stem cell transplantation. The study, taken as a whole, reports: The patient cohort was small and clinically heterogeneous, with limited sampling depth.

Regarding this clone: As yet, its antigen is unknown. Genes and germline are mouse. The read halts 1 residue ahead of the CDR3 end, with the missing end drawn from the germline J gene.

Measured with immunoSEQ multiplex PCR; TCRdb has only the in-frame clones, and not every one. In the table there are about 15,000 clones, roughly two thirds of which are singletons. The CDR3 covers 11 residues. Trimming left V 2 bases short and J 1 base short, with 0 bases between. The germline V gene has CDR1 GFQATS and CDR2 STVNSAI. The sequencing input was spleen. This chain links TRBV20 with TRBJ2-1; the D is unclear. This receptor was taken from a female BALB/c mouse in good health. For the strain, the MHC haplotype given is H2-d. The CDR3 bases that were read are TGTGGTGCTAGGAACTATGCTGAGCAGTTC. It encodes CGARNYAEQF. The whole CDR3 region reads CGARNYAEQFF.